A selection of T cell receptor beta chains follows, all from one sample in a study of tumor and adjacent non-tumor tissue in lung cancer. TCRdb itself ran the multiplex PCR reads through MiXCR, one entry per CDR3 protein. The sample consists of about 50,000 distinct CDR3 sequences, about 79% of them appearing once. The sequencing sample was made of distant non-tumor lung tissue. These TCRs come from a woman aged 55 to 70 with non-small cell lung cancer. CDR3s include the opening cysteine and the closing phenylalanine or tryptophan. A D gene is named only where the DNA matches it firmly. Clone size, where shown, is once, few, many, or a class for clones that have expanded.

d_gene	v_gene	abundance	j_gene	CDR3aa	CDR3nt
.	TRBV6-5	many	TRBJ1-2	CASRGRNFYGYTF	TGTGCCAGCAGGGGTCGGAATTTTTATGGCTACACCTTC
.	TRBV6-6	.	TRBJ1-6	CVSSFDEESSYDSPLHF	TGTGTCAGCAGTTTTGATGAAGAGAGCTCCTATGATTCACCCCTCCACTTC
.	TRBV14	.	TRBJ1-2	CASIQARGGWGVGYTF	TGCGCCAGCATCCAAGCCAGGGGAGGGTGGGGTGTCGGCTACACCTTC
TRBD2	TRBV20-1	.	TRBJ2-1	CSVGTSGMNEQFF	TGCAGTGTGGGGACTAGCGGGATGAATGAGCAGTTCTTC
.	TRBV6-2/TRBV6-3	.	TRBJ1-2	CASSYSRDTPDYAYTF	TGTGCCAGCAGTTACTCGAGGGACACACCCGACTATGCCTACACCTTC
TRBD1	TRBV5-4	few	TRBJ1-1	CASSSDNRGSNTEASF	TGTGCCAGCAGCTCGGATAACAGGGGGAGTAACACTGAAGCTTCCTTT
.	TRBV4-2	few	TRBJ1-5	CAGSQDLPGYSNQPQHF	TGTGCTGGCAGCCAAGATCTTCCCGGGTATAGCAATCAGCCCCAGCATTTT
TRBD2	TRBV6-5	.	TRBJ2-2	CARSRLAGTDNTGELFF	TGTGCCAGGAGCCGACTAGCGGGGACCGATAACACCGGGGAGCTGTTTTTT
.	TRBV29-1	.	TRBJ1-1	CSVRIRDTEAIF	TGCAGCGTCAGGATCAGGGATACTGAAGCTATCTTT
.	TRBV4-3	.	TRBJ1-6	CVSSQTDQGYNSPLHF	TGCGTCAGCAGCCAGACGGACCAGGGCTATAATTCGCCCCTCCACTTT
.	TRBV5-4	.	TRBJ1-4	CASSLNPSPGENLFF	TGTGCCAGCAGCTTGAATCCTTCGCCGGGTGAAAACCTGTTTTTT
.	TRBV6-5	.	TRBJ1-1	CASWGHLSTEAFF	TGTGCCAGCTGGGGACACCTTAGCACTGAAGCTTTCTTT
.	TRBV11-2	.	TRBJ1-2	CASSNGHVYYGYTF	TGTGCCAGCAGCAATGGACACGTGTACTACGGCTACACCTTC
TRBD1	TRBV11-2	few	TRBJ2-2	CASSFFQTGELLF	TGTGCCAGCAGCTTTTTCCAGACAGGGGAGCTGCTTTTT
.	TRBV28	many	TRBJ1-3	CASRRNTIYF	TGTGCCAGCAGGCGGAACACCATATATTTT
TRBD2	TRBV10-3	.	TRBJ2-7	CAISERGREDEQYF	TGTGCCATCAGTGAGCGAGGCCGGGAGGACGAACAGTACTTC
.	TRBV6-6	.	TRBJ2-7	CASSRQTQGDYGQYF	TGTGCCAGCAGTCGCCAGACACAGGGAGACTACGGGCAGTACTTC
.	TRBV12-3/TRBV12-4	.	TRBJ1-1	CASKRDQGTEAFF	TGTGCCAGCAAAAGGGATCAGGGGACTGAAGCTTTCTTT
TRBD1	TRBV7-8	.	TRBJ2-2	CASSWGQGDTGELLF	TGTGCCAGCAGCTGGGGACAGGGCGACACCGGGGAGCTGCTTTTT
.	TRBV11-1	.	TRBJ2-1	CSSSRGVADERFF	TGTTCCAGCAGTAGGGGAGTCGCGGATGAGCGGTTCTTC
TRBD1	TRBV6-1	.	TRBJ1-1	CGSSPDRDTEAFF	TGTGGAAGCAGTCCCGACAGGGACACTGAAGCTTTCTTT
TRBD1	TRBV11-2	.	TRBJ1-1	CASSSNRGGRVNTDAFF	TGTGCCAGCAGCTCGAACAGGGGGGGCCGAGTGAACACTGATGCTTTCTTT
.	TRBV20-1	many	TRBJ1-5	CSAPRSTNQPQHF	TGCAGTGCTCCACGGAGTACAAATCAGCCCCAGCATTTT
.	TRBV24-1	few	TRBJ1-2	CATSDSRAYTF	TGTGCCACCAGTGATTCCAGGGCTTACACCTTC
TRBD1	TRBV4-3	many	TRBJ1-5	CASSQFDRGSQPQHF	TGCGCCAGCAGCCAATTCGACAGGGGCAGTCAGCCCCAGCATTTT
.	TRBV28	once	TRBJ2-1	CASSLALGGTYEQFF	TGTGCCAGCAGTTTAGCATTGGGGGGAACCTACGAGCAGTTCTTC
.	TRBV6-6	.	TRBJ1-6	CASNLGAFYNSPLHF	TGTGCCAGCAACTTGGGAGCGTTCTATAATTCACCCCTCCACTTT
.	TRBV11-2	.	TRBJ2-3	CASSLWGALGDMQYF	TGTGCCAGCAGTTTATGGGGGGCCCTCGGAGATATGCAGTATTTT
.	TRBV12-3/TRBV12-4	many	TRBJ1-4	CASSFSGFTKLSEKLFF	TGTGCCAGCAGTTTCTCAGGGTTTACGAAGTTAAGCGAAAAACTGTTTTTT
.	TRBV6-5	.	TRBJ2-5	CASSAQGEEETHNF	TGTGCCAGCAGTGCCCAGGGGGAGGAAGAGACCCATAACTTC
.	TRBV4-3	.	TRBJ1-3	CASSQDLAFSGNTIYF	TGTGCCAGCAGCCAAGATCTCGCTTTCTCTGGAAACACCATCTATTTT
TRBD1	TRBV5-4	.	TRBJ2-1	CASSPGQGAYDEQIF	TGTGCCAGCAGCCCTGGACAGGGGGCCTACGATGAGCAGATCTTC
TRBD1	TRBV4-3	.	TRBJ1-3	CASRHVGQDNTIYF	TGCGCCAGCAGGCACGTAGGACAGGACAACACCATATATTTT
.	TRBV11-2	few	TRBJ1-2	CASSPSTSDMNYGHTF	TGTGCCAGCAGCCCCTCCACGTCGGACATGAACTATGGCCACACCTTC
TRBD1	TRBV5-4	few	TRBJ2-7	CVSSMGQFSYEQYF	TGTGTCAGTAGCATGGGACAGTTCTCCTACGAGCAGTACTTC
.	TRBV20-1	many	TRBJ2-7	CSATRDGKQYF	TGCAGTGCCACCCGCGACGGAAAGCAGTACTTC
.	TRBV6-1	.	TRBJ2-5	CTSSTRQWGETQCF	TGTACCAGCAGTACGAGACAGTGGGGAGAGACCCAGTGCTTC
.	TRBV6-6	medium-sized	TRBJ2-1	CASRGGNEQFF	TGTGCCAGCAGAGGAGGGAATGAGCAGTTCTTC
.	TRBV4-2	.	TRBJ2-7	CASSQEVVGLYEQHF	TGTGCCAGCAGTCAGGAGGTGGTAGGCCTCTACGAGCAGCACTTC
TRBD1	TRBV6-5	many	TRBJ2-7	CASRNTGTGGYEQYF	TGTGCCAGCAGGAACACCGGGACAGGGGGCTACGAGCAGTACTTC
.	TRBV4-3	once	TRBJ2-3	CTSHPGSRSTDTQYF	TGCACCAGCCACCCGGGGTCACGAAGCACAGATACGCAGTATTTT
TRBD1	TRBV18	.	TRBJ2-1	CARSPDSGTEDEQFF	TGTGCCAGGTCCCCGGATTCCGGGACAGAAGATGAGCAGTTCTTC
TRBD2	TRBV12-3/TRBV12-4	.	TRBJ2-7	CPSSQLAGGSYYQYF	TGTCCCAGCAGTCAACTAGCGGGGGGTTCCTACTATCAGTACTTC
.	TRBV5-4	.	TRBJ2-5	CVSSFGWQETQYF	TGTGTCAGCAGCTTCGGGTGGCAAGAGACCCAGTATTTC